The 9 T cell receptor beta chains listed next were all sequenced from one sample in a study of blood T cell repertoires in COVID-19. Profiled with immunoSEQ multiplex PCR; TCRdb holds only in-frame clones, not every one. The top ten clones hold around 13% of a sample with about 150,000 clones, more than 70% of them seen once. The sequenced sample was peripheral blood. These receptors were taken from a man aged 60 to 75 with active or convalescent COVID-19.

This clone was found many times. The chain links TRBV27 to TRBJ1-6; maybe TRBD1 (5 bases). Germline CDR1 is MNHEY and CDR2 is SMNVEV (reference sequence). V lost 3 bases and J 7 bases, leaving 7 bases between the germline ends. CDR3 size: 13 residues. The CDR3 loop is CASSFQGNSPLHF. CDR3 coding DNA: TGTGCCAGCAGTTTTCAGGGAAATTCACCCCTCCACTTT.

This clone has a count of ten or more. The chain links TRBV7-3 to TRBJ2-2; 7 bases agree with TRBD2. Germline V gene lookup returns CDR1 SGHTA and CDR2 FQGTGA. The CDR3 length is 14 residues. Trimming cost V 4 bases and J 1 base; bases outside gene matches: 0. The CDR3 DNA reads TGTGCCAGCAGCTCTAGCGGGAACACCGGGGAGCTGTTTTTT. Its protein product is CASSSSGNTGELFF.

The V gene is TRBV5-1, the J gene TRBJ2-1; 11 positions agree with TRBD2. The CDR3 consists of 17 residues. Germline values: CDR1 SGHRS, CDR2 YFSETQ. The junction had 17 bases not matched to a gene; V was cut back by 6 bases and J by 9 bases. CDR3 DNA sequence: TGCGCCAGCATCCGAGGGGTTAGCGGGAGGGCCAGGAGTGAGCAGTTCTTC. Amino acid sequence: CASIRGVSGRARSEQFF.

The table lists this clone with a count of one. The chain links TRBV4-1 to TRBJ2-3; D is undetermined. Trimming removed 3 bases from V and 2 bases from J, with 12 bases in between. The CDR3 sequence is 15 residues long. The germline V gene has CDR1 MGHRA and CDR2 YSYEKL. CDR3: CASSHRITYTDTQYF. The CDR3 bases are TGCGCCAGCAGCCACCGAATCACTTACACAGATACGCAGTATTTT.

The chain carries TRBV7-8 and TRBJ1-5; D not resolved. CDR3 size: 13 residues. Trimming stripped 5 bases from V and 8 bases from J, with 13 bases between. CDR1 SGHVS and CDR2 FQNEAQ come from the germline V gene. The CDR3 loop reads CASSGSRSEPQHF. The CDR3 bases are TGTGCCAGCAGCGGTTCGAGATCGGAGCCCCAGCATTTT.

The table lists this clone with a few counts. The chain joins TRBV5-4 to TRBJ2-5; the match to TRBD2 covers 12 bases. The V segment lost 0 bases and the J segment 3 bases; nucleotides outside the gene matches: 3. The CDR3 has 16 residues. Germline V gene sequence: CDR1 SGHNT, CDR2 YYREEE (reference sequence). The DNA for the CDR3 is TGTGCCAGCAGCTTGGCCGGACTAGCGGGAAAAGAGACCCAGTACTTC. Its translation: CASSLAGLAGKETQYF.

This clone occurred once. This rearrangement joins TRBV28 to TRBJ2-2, with D possibly being TRBD1 (6 bases). The CDR3 sequence is 14 residues long. The V gene's germline CDR1 is MDHEN and CDR2 SYDVKM. Deletions cut 10 bases from V and 4 bases from J, with 16 bases between. CDR3 sequence: CATPAQGSTGELFF. Here the CDR3 DNA reads TGTGCCACCCCCGCGCAGGGGAGCACCGGGGAGCTGTTTTTT.

This rearrangement joins TRBV27 to TRBJ2-7, with D possibly being TRBD1 (6 bases). V gave up 8 bases and J gave up 6 bases, with 26 bases separating them. The CDR3 runs 16 residues. The germline V gene encodes CDR1 MNHEY and CDR2 SMNVEV (reference sequence). This CDR3 reads CASSIDRDIRPSEQYF. DNA for the CDR3: TGTGCCAGCTCCATAGACCGGGACATTCGCCCATCCGAGCAGTACTTC.

In the case of this clone: Other DNA variants within this sample encode the same CDR3. The V gene is TRBV12-3 or TRBV12-4, the J gene TRBJ1-1; D remains ambiguous. The CDR3 sequence is 12 residues long. The V end was cut by 6 bases, the J end by 1 base, with 6 bases between. In nucleotides, the CDR3 is TGTGCCAGCAGCCAATCGAACACTGAAGCTTTCTTT. This codes for CASSQSNTEAFF.